The 10 T cell receptor beta chains given below trace back to one sample, sequenced in a study of T cell responses to AZD1222 COVID-19 vaccine. Only in-frame clones appear in the TCRdb table, and some are missing; sequencing was by immunoSEQ multiplex PCR. Of roughly 140,000 clones listed, 90% are singletons. Material: peripheral blood, obtained on day 0 of AZD1222 vaccination. The receptors were gathered from an adult in good health.

This clone has a handful of counts. This CDR3 is also generated by other DNA sequences in the sample. The CDR3: CASSLSGGGTEAFF. CDR3 bases: TGTGCCAGCAGCTTAAGTGGGGGTGGCACTGAAGCTTTCTTT. The chain carries TRBV7-2 and TRBJ1-1, with D tentatively TRBD1 (5 bases). Looked up from germline, CDR1 is SGHTA and CDR2 is FQGNSA. This CDR3 comprises 14 residues. Trimming left V 2 bases short and J 4 bases short, with 11 bases between.

The chain links TRBV21-1 to TRBJ2-5; TRBD1 reflects the table's D call only, with no check against the DNA. TRBV21-1 counts as a pseudogene. The CDR3 sequence is 18 residues long. The CDR3 here is CASSRKSPGGDFQETQYF. The CDR3 coding sequence is TGTGCCAGCAGCCGCAAAAGTCCAGGGGGCGATTTTCAAGAGACCCAGTACTTC.

This clone was observed a single time. The chain uses TRBV11-2 and TRBJ2-3; 10 positions agree with TRBD2. Germline V CDR1 and CDR2: SGHAT, FQNNGV. V lost 1 base and J lost 4; bases outside the gene matches: 2. The CDR3 is made up of 15 amino acids. CDR3 amino acids: CASSLGLAGADTQYF. The CDR3 bases are TGTGCCAGCAGCTTAGGGCTAGCGGGGGCAGATACGCAGTATTTT.

The chain has TRBV7-9 and TRBJ2-5; 10 nucleotides match TRBD2. Germline CDR1 reads SEHNR; CDR2 reads FQNEAQ (reference sequence). CDR3 length: 16 amino acids. Trimming cost V 5 bases and J 3 bases; bases outside gene matches: 9. Written as DNA, the CDR3 is TGTGCCAGCAGCGCCCACCAAACTAGCGGGGAAGAGACCCAGTACTTC. It specifies CASSAHQTSGEETQYF. The full variable domain, in which reference TRBV7-9 and TRBJ2-5 provide the parts outside the CDR3, is DTGVSQNPRHKITKRGQNVTFRCDPISEHNRLYWYRQTLGQGPEFLTYFQNEAQLEKSRLLSDRFSAERPKGSFSTLEIQRTEQGDSAMYLCASSAHQTSGEETQYFGPGTRLLVL.

The V call is TRBV14, the J call TRBJ2-7, with 12 bases lining up with TRBD2. This CDR3 spans 18 amino acids. The germline V gene has CDR1 SGHDN and CDR2 FVKESK. V lost 6 bases to trimming and J lost 4 bases; unmatched junction nucleotides: 16. The CDR3 here is CASRLTSGSPHSEYEQYF. The CDR3 coding sequence is TGTGCCAGCAGACTGACTAGCGGGAGCCCTCATTCCGAATACGAGCAGTACTTC.

The chain has TRBV5-6 and TRBJ1-2; D gene unclear. CDR1 SGHDT and CDR2 YYEEEE come from the germline V gene. There are 13 residues in the CDR3. Trimming left V 2 bases short and J 4 bases short, with 9 bases between. The CDR3 spells CASSLNGLYGYTF. DNA for the CDR3: TGTGCCAGCAGCTTAAACGGCCTCTATGGCTACACCTTC.

This chain uses TRBV7-2 with TRBJ2-2; D not certain. The V end lost 3 bases, the J end lost 6 bases, and 11 bases lay between the germline ends. The germline V gene encodes CDR1 SGHTA and CDR2 FQGNSA. The CDR3 length is 14 residues. In DNA, the CDR3 is TGTGCCAGCAGCTTGTACAGAAAGGCCGGGGAGCTGTTTTTT. It codes for CASSLYRKAGELFF.

This chain links TRBV5-4 with TRBJ1-1, with D tentatively TRBD1 (5 bases). The CDR3 consists of 13 residues. Germline V lookup: CDR1 SGHNT, CDR2 YYREEE (reference sequence). V was shortened by 0 bases and J by 12 bases, with 15 bases between the two germline ends. CDR3 loop: CASSLGGLSETFF. As DNA, the CDR3 is TGTGCCAGCAGCTTGGGGGGACTATCCGAAACTTTCTTT.

This chain connects TRBV2 to TRBJ1-1; D uncertain. V shed 3 bases and J shed 4 bases, with 15 bases lying between them. The CDR3 covers 15 residues. Germline assignment: CDR1 SNHLY and CDR2 FYNNEI. CDR3 sequence reads: CASSENSGLGTEAFF. The DNA for the CDR3 is TGTGCCAGCAGTGAGAACTCGGGATTGGGCACTGAAGCTTTCTTT. The full variable domain, with the rest looked up from reference TRBV2 and TRBJ1-1, is EPEVTQTPSHQVTQMGQEVILRCVPISNHLYFYWYRQILGQKVEFLVSFYNNEISEKSEIFDDQFSVERPDGSNFTLKIRSTKLEDSAMYFCASSENSGLGTEAFFGQGTRLTVV.

The rearrangement joins TRBV30 to TRBJ1-1; D is perhaps TRBD1 (5 bases). Trimming took off 7 bases at V and 5 bases at J, with 17 bases between the two ends. Germline values: CDR1 GTSNPN, CDR2 SVGIG (reference sequence). This CDR3 region has 13 residues. This CDR3 reads CASCMGVGTEAFF. CDR3 DNA sequence: TGTGCCTCGTGCATGGGGGTTGGGACTGAAGCTTTCTTT.